These T cell receptor beta chains were read from a single sample in a study of T cells in Graves' hyperthyroidism and ophthalmopathy. TCRdb reprocessed the multiplex PCR reads with MiXCR, giving one entry per CDR3 protein. In the table there are some 490,000 distinct CDR3 sequences, about 16% of which are singletons. Sample: blood. These receptors all stem from a woman in her thirties with Graves' ophthalmopathy. Each CDR3 is given with its conserved first and last residue. For some rows the clone size is stated as once, few or many, or as a class when expanded; others skip it.

abundance: NA
j_gene: TRBJ2-2
v_gene: TRBV18
CDR3aa: CASSPLNRANTGELFF

abundance: many
j_gene: TRBJ2-3
v_gene: TRBV5-1
CDR3aa: CASSVGTGMPTSTDTQYF

abundance: many
j_gene: TRBJ2-7
v_gene: TRBV20-1
CDR3aa: CSASTTSGRRAYEQYF

abundance: NA
j_gene: TRBJ2-7
v_gene: TRBV28
CDR3aa: CASSGQGEYEQYF

abundance: many
j_gene: TRBJ2-3
v_gene: TRBV6-1
CDR3aa: CASSSLPPGQGGRTDTQYF

abundance: many
j_gene: TRBJ2-1
v_gene: TRBV2
CDR3aa: CASSEGPTPNEQFF

abundance: NA
j_gene: TRBJ1-2
v_gene: TRBV9
CDR3aa: CASSSGGYGYTF

abundance: many
j_gene: TRBJ2-1
v_gene: TRBV7-8
CDR3aa: CASRQGSTYNEQFF

abundance: NA
j_gene: TRBJ2-7
v_gene: TRBV10-3
CDR3aa: CAISEVDGQGPYEQYF

abundance: NA
j_gene: TRBJ1-2
v_gene: TRBV10-3
CDR3aa: CAISESNGDYGHTF

abundance: NA
j_gene: TRBJ1-4
v_gene: TRBV6-1
CDR3aa: CASRGTGRNEKLFF

abundance: many
j_gene: TRBJ2-5
v_gene: TRBV29-1
CDR3aa: CSVGQGQETQYF

abundance: many
j_gene: TRBJ2-7
v_gene: TRBV28
CDR3aa: CASISQGATYEQYF

abundance: NA
j_gene: TRBJ2-6
v_gene: TRBV9
CDR3aa: CASSVPGRSGANVLTF

abundance: NA
j_gene: TRBJ1-1
v_gene: TRBV29-1
CDR3aa: CSVERPTEAFF

abundance: NA
j_gene: TRBJ2-1
v_gene: TRBV10-1
CDR3aa: CASRQSGSSYNEQFF

abundance: many
j_gene: TRBJ1-5
v_gene: TRBV28
CDR3aa: CASSVENQPQHF

abundance: few
j_gene: TRBJ2-7
v_gene: TRBV20-1
CDR3aa: CSARGDRAIAQGAPYEQYF

abundance: NA
j_gene: TRBJ2-5
v_gene: TRBV5-1
CDR3aa: CASSIFGERGETQYF

abundance: NA
j_gene: TRBJ1-1
v_gene: TRBV10-3
CDR3aa: CAIPWLGFPNTEAFF

abundance: many
j_gene: TRBJ2-5
v_gene: TRBV20-1
CDR3aa: CSARPGQGQETQYF

abundance: NA
j_gene: TRBJ1-5
v_gene: TRBV5-1
CDR3aa: CASSLALGDQPQHF

abundance: many
j_gene: TRBJ2-5
v_gene: TRBV4-3
CDR3aa: CASSQDLRPQETQYF

abundance: many
j_gene: TRBJ2-5
v_gene: TRBV15
CDR3aa: CATSRSAGETQYF

abundance: many
j_gene: TRBJ2-3
v_gene: TRBV20-1
CDR3aa: CSAPRLAGEGDTQYF

abundance: many
j_gene: TRBJ2-1
v_gene: TRBV7-4
CDR3aa: CASSRYWTGAENEQFF

abundance: many
j_gene: TRBJ2-1
v_gene: TRBV28
CDR3aa: CASSFLTNVNEQFF

abundance: many
j_gene: TRBJ2-3
v_gene: TRBV5-1
CDR3aa: CASSLAGLESTQYF

abundance: many
j_gene: TRBJ2-7
v_gene: TRBV18
CDR3aa: CASSPPVGSYEQYF

abundance: few
j_gene: TRBJ1-4
v_gene: TRBV4-2
CDR3aa: CASSQFRGDEKLFF

abundance: many
j_gene: TRBJ2-1
v_gene: TRBV28
CDR3aa: CASSLAGVDNEQFF

abundance: NA
j_gene: TRBJ1-6
v_gene: TRBV7-2
CDR3aa: CASSLATGTVSPLHF

abundance: many
j_gene: TRBJ2-5
v_gene: TRBV12-3/TRBV12-4
CDR3aa: CASSLHSSGSETQYF

abundance: NA
j_gene: TRBJ2-2
v_gene: TRBV20-1
CDR3aa: CSARDGLMIGELFF

abundance: few
j_gene: TRBJ2-3
v_gene: TRBV30
CDR3aa: CAWSGGGRWDTQYF

abundance: many
j_gene: TRBJ2-7
v_gene: TRBV6-6
CDR3aa: CASSYAIANSYEQYF

abundance: few
j_gene: TRBJ2-3
v_gene: TRBV7-2
CDR3aa: CASSFSRILDTDTQYF

abundance: NA
j_gene: TRBJ2-3
v_gene: TRBV2
CDR3aa: CASSGGEDTDTQYF

abundance: many
j_gene: TRBJ2-7
v_gene: TRBV6-5
CDR3aa: CASSYLGAHSDEQYF

abundance: few
j_gene: TRBJ2-7
v_gene: TRBV11-2
CDR3aa: CASSWTGKHYEQYF

abundance: many
j_gene: TRBJ2-5
v_gene: TRBV6-2/TRBV6-3
CDR3aa: CASKLAPGGSQETQYF

abundance: NA
j_gene: TRBJ1-3
v_gene: TRBV6-2/TRBV6-3
CDR3aa: CASSYGTVRNTIYF

abundance: many
j_gene: TRBJ2-5
v_gene: TRBV11-2
CDR3aa: CASQKTRQETQYF

abundance: many
j_gene: TRBJ2-3
v_gene: TRBV20-1
CDR3aa: CSARVPGIRTDTQYF

abundance: NA
j_gene: TRBJ2-7
v_gene: TRBV7-9
CDR3aa: CASSLGQTNYEQYF

abundance: many
j_gene: TRBJ2-7
v_gene: TRBV19
CDR3aa: CASSVAAGYEQYF

abundance: many
j_gene: TRBJ2-1
v_gene: TRBV3-1
CDR3aa: CASSTRLAGGNEQFF

abundance: NA
j_gene: TRBJ1-3
v_gene: TRBV7-9
CDR3aa: CASSFPSGNTIYF

abundance: many
j_gene: TRBJ1-2
v_gene: TRBV28
CDR3aa: CASSTPRGSAWGYTF

abundance: NA
j_gene: TRBJ2-7
v_gene: TRBV6-1
CDR3aa: CASSHKNGEQYF

abundance: many
j_gene: TRBJ2-7
v_gene: TRBV28
CDR3aa: CASSFSGSRYEQYF